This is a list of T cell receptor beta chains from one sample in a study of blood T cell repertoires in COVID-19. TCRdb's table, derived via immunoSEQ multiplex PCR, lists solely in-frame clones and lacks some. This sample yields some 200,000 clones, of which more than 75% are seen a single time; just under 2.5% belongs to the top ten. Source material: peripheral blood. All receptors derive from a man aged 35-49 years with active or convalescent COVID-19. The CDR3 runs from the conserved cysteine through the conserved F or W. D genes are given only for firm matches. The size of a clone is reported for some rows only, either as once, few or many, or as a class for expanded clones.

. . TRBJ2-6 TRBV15 TGTGCCACCAGCAGAGATAACAGACGAAGCTACTCTGGGGCCAACGTCCTGACTTTC CATSRDNRRSYSGANVLTF
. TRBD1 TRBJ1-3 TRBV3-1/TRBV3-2 TGTGCCAGCAGCCAACCGACAGGGACTGGAAACACCATATATTTT CASSQPTGTGNTIYF
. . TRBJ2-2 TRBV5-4 TGTGCCAGCAGCTTCGCTAGTAGGACGAACACCGGGGAGCTGTTTTTT CASSFASRTNTGELFF
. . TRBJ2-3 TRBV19 TGTGCCAGTAGTATAGGACCTACGGGGAGCATCACAGATACGCAGTATTTT CASSIGPTGSITDTQYF
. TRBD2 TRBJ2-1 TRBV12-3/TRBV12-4 TGTGCCAGCAAGCTAGCGGGGGGTTTAGAGCAGTTCTTC CASKLAGGLEQFF
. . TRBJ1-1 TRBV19 TGTGCCAGTAGTACCCCCTTCGGGACACTGAACACTGAAGCTTTCTTT CASSTPFGTLNTEAFF
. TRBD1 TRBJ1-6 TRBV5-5 TGTGCCAGCAGCTTGGTTGGCCAGGGGGGACCCCTCCACTTT CASSLVGQGGPLHF
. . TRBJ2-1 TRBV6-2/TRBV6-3 TGTGCCAGCAGCACCCCCCCCCGGGACAATGAGCAGTTCTTC CASSTPPRDNEQFF
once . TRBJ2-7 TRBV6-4 TGTGCCAGCAGTGACTCAGGGACATCCTACGAGCAGTACTTC CASSDSGTSYEQYF
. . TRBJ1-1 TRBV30 TGTGCCTGGAACGGGGGGGACACTGAAGCTTTCTTT CAWNGGDTEAFF
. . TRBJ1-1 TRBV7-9 TGTGCCAGCAGCTCTATGCTGTCAGGGGCGAAAACTGAAGCTTTCTTT CASSSMLSGAKTEAFF
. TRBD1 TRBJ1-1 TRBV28 TGTGCCACCTCAGCCCCGACAGGGGCGGGCACTGAAGCTTTCTTT CATSAPTGAGTEAFF
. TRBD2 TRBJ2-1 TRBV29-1 TGCAGCGTTGAGTCTAGCGGGGGGAGTTTAAGAGGGAATGAGCAGTTCTTC CSVESSGGSLRGNEQFF
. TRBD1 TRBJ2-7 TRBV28 TGTGCCAGCAGACGGACAGGGGGAACCTACGAGCAGTACTTC CASRRTGGTYEQYF
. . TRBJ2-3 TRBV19 TGTGCCAGTAGTGAGGCGGGGGCCAGCACAGATACGCAGTATTTT CASSEAGASTDTQYF
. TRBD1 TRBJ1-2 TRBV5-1 TGCGCCACCTTCCCAAATCCGGGACAGAACTATGGCTACACCTTC CATFPNPGQNYGYTF
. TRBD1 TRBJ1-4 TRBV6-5 TGTGCCAGCAGCCAATACAGGGGGGGTAGTGAAAAACTGTTTTTT CASSQYRGGSEKLFF
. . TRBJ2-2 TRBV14 TGTGCCAGCAGCCAGTTTCAAACAGCCGGGGTCACCGGGGAGCTGTTTTTT CASSQFQTAGVTGELFF
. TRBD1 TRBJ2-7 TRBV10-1 TGCGCCAGCAGGGCTGGACAGGGTCCTTACGAGCAGTACTTC CASRAGQGPYEQYF
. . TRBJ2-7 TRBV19 TGTGCCAGTAGTATTTCCGACACATCCTACGAGCAGTACTTC CASSISDTSYEQYF
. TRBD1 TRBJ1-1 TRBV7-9 TGTGCCAGCAGCCGCGGGACAGCCGAAGCTTTCTTT CASSRGTAEAFF
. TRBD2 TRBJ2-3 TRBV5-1 TGCGCCAGCAGCAACCGGGACTACACAGATACGCAGTATTTT CASSNRDYTDTQYF
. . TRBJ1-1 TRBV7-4 TGTGCCAGCAGCTCGGGGGGAGCGGCTCGAGCTTTCTTT CASSSGGAARAFF
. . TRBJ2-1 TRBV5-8 TGTGCCAGCAGCCAGCCCTGGGACATTAGGGCCTACAATGAGCAGTTCTTC CASSQPWDIRAYNEQFF
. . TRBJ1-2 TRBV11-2 TGTGCCAGCAGCTTATGGGGGCAGGGTGGCTACACCTTC CASSLWGQGGYTF
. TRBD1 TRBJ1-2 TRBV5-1 TGCGCCAGCAGCGACGGACAGGGGAGACATGGCTACACCTTC CASSDGQGRHGYTF
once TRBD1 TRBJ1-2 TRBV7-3 TGTGCCAGCAGCGTCCATACACCGACAGGGGGCCGTATCTATGGCTACACCTTC CASSVHTPTGGRIYGYTF
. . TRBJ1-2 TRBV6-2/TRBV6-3 TGTGCCAGCAGTTACTCGACAGGCACTAACTATGGCTACACCTTC CASSYSTGTNYGYTF
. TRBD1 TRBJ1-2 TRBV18 TGTGCCAGCTCACCACCGGGACAGGGATTCTATGGCTACACCTTC CASSPPGQGFYGYTF
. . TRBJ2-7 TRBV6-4 TGTGCCAGCCCGGTAGGGGGCTACGAGCAGTACTTC CASPVGGYEQYF
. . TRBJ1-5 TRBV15 TGTGCCACCAGCATAGAGGCCAATCAGCCCCAGCATTTT CATSIEANQPQHF
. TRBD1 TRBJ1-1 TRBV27 TGTGCCAGCAGTCGCACAGGGGGAAAAGCTTTCTTT CASSRTGGKAFF
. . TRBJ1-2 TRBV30 TGTGCCTGGAGTGTTTATGCGGATGGCTACACCTTC CAWSVYADGYTF
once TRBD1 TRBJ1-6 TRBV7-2 TGTGCCAGCAGCTTAGAGACAGGGTATAATTCACCCCTCCACTTT CASSLETGYNSPLHF
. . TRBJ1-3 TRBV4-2 TGTGCCAGCAGCCAAGATTTGGTAGCGGTAGCGGGAGTTGGCACCATATATTTT CASSQDLVAVAGVGTIYF
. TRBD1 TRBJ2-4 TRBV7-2 TGTGCCAGCAGCTTAGCAGGGACAGGTTTGGACATTCAGTACTTC CASSLAGTGLDIQYF
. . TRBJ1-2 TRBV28 TGTGCCAGCAGTACCACAGGCTATGGCTACACCTTC CASSTTGYGYTF
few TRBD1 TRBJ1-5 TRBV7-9 TGTGCCAGCAGCTTAGCACAGGGGGCTGATCAGCCCCAGCATTTT CASSLAQGADQPQHF
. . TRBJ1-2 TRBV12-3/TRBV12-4 TGTGCCAGCAGCCAGGCTTATGGCTACACCTTC CASSQAYGYTF